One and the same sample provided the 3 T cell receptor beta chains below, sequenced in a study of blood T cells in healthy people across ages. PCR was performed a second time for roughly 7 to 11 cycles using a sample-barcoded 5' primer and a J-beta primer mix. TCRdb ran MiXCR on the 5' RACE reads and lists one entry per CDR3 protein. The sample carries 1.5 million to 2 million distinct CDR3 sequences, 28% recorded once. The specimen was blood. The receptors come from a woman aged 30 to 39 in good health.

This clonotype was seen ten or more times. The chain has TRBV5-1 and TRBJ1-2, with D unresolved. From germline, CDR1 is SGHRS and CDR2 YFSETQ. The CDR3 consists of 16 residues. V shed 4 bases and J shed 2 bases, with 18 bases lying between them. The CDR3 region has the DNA TGCGCCAGCAGCCTTTCGTTTGAAGGCGGGAACTATGGCTACACCTTC. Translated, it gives CASSLSFEGGNYGYTF.

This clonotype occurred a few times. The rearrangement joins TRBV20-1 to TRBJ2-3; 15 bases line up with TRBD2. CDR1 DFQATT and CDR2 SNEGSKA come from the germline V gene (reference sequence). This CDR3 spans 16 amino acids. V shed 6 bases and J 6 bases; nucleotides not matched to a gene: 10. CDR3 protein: CSAGGLAGGRGDTQYF. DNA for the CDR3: TGCAGTGCCGGCGGACTAGCGGGAGGGCGTGGGGATACGCAGTATTTT.

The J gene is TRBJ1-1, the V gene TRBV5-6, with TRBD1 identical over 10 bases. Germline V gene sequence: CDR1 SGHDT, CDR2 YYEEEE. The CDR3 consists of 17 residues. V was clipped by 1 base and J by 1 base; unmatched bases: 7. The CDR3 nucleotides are TGTGCCAGCAGCTTGTGGACAGGGGGATTGTGGAACACTGAAGCTTTCTTT. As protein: CASSLWTGGLWNTEAFF.